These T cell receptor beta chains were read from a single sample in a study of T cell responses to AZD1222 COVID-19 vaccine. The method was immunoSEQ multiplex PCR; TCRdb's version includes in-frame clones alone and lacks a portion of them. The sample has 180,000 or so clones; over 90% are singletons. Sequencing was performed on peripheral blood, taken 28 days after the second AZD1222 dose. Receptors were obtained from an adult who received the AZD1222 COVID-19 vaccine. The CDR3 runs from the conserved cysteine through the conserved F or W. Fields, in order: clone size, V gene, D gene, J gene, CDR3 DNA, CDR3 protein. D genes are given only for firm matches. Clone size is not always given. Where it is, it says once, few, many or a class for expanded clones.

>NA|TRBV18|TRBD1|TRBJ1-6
TGTGCCAGCTCACCAGCGACAGGGGAACGGTCACCCCTCCACTTT
CASSPATGERSPLHF
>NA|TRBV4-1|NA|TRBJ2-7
TGCGCCAGCGGCTCCCCACAAGTGGACGAGCAGTACTTC
CASGSPQVDEQYF
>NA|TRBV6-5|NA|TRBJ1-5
TGTGCCAGCAGACGACAGGATAGCAATCAGCCCCAGCATTTT
CASRRQDSNQPQHF
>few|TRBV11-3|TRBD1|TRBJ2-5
TGTGCCAGCAGGCAAGGTGGACAGGGGCTCCAAGAGACCCAGTACTTC
CASRQGGQGLQETQYF
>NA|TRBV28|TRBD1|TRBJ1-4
TGTGCCAGCAGTTCCTTTACAGGGGCAACTAATGAAAAACTGTTTTTT
CASSSFTGATNEKLFF
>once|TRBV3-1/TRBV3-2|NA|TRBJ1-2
TGTGCCAGCAGCCAAGGCCCTCGATACGGCTACACCTTC
CASSQGPRYGYTF
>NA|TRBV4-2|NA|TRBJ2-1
TGTGCCAGCAGCCAAGGGCCTACCGAGCACGATGAGCAGTTCTTC
CASSQGPTEHDEQFF
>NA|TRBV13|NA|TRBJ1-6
TGTGCCAGCAGCTTTGCGGGAAATAATTCACCCCTCCACTTT
CASSFAGNNSPLHF
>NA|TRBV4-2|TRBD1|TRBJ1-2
TGTGCCAGCAGCCCTAACGGACAGGGTTATGGCTACACCTTC
CASSPNGQGYGYTF
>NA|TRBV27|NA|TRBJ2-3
TGTGCCAGCAGTTTATCTCACCGGGCAGGGGGCACAGATACGCAGTATTTT
CASSLSHRAGGTDTQYF
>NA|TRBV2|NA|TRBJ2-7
TGTGCCAGCAGTGGAGCGGGTCGACAGTCCTACGAGCAGTACTTC
CASSGAGRQSYEQYF
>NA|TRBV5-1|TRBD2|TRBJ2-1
TGCGCCAGCATGACGAGCGGGACGTCCTACAATGAGCAGTTCTTC
CASMTSGTSYNEQFF
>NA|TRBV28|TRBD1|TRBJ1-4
TGTGCCAGCAGCCCGGGACAGGGGGCTGGCGAAAAACTGTTTTTT
CASSPGQGAGEKLFF
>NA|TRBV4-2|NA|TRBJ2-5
TGTGCCAGCAGCCAAGATCAGGGGGGGACTCAAGAGACCCAGTACTTC
CASSQDQGGTQETQYF
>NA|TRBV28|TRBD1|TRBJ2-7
TGTGCCAGCAGCCTCCCCGGACAGGGTTTTTCCTACGAGCAGTACTTC
CASSLPGQGFSYEQYF
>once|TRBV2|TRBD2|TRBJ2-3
TGTGCCAGCAGGGCTAGCGGGAGTAGCACAGATACGCAGTATTTT
CASRASGSSTDTQYF
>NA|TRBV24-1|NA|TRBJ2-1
TGTGCCACCAGTGTAGGCGGCTCCTACAATGAGCAGTTCTTC
CATSVGGSYNEQFF
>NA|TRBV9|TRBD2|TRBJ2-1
TGTGCCAGCAGCCCCCGACCCCGCAAGGCCTGGGCGGGGGAACATAATGAGCAGTTCTTC
CASSPRPRKAWAGEHNEQFF
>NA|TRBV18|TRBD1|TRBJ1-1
TGTGCCAGCTCACCACTGGACAGGGGAGCGGCGGAAGCTTTCTTT
CASSPLDRGAAEAFF
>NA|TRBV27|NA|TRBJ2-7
TGTGCCAGCAGTCACAGGGAAAACTACGAGCAGTACTTC
CASSHRENYEQYF
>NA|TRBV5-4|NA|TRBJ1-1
TGTGCCAGCAGCTTTCCCGAAAACACTGAAGCTTTCTTT
CASSFPENTEAFF
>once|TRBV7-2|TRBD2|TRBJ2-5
TGTGCCAGCAGCTATGCCGGGACTAGCGGGGGGGATCAAGAGACCCAGTACTTC
CASSYAGTSGGDQETQYF
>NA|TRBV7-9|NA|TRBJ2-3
TGTGCCAGCAGCCACCCAACGCCAGATACGCAGTATTTT
CASSHPTPDTQYF
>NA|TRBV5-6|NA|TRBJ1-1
TGTGCCAGCAGCCTCGGGGTGTACGGCGCTTTCTTT
CASSLGVYGAFF
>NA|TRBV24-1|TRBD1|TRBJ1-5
TGTGCCACCAGTGATTTGAGGGGGCAGGGCAATCAGCCCCAGCATTTT
CATSDLRGQGNQPQHF
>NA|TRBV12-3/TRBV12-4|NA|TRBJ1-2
TGTGCCAGCAGCTACGGACGCAGCTATGGCTACACCTTC
CASSYGRSYGYTF
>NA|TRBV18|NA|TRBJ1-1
TGTGCCAGCTCACCGGGGAACCTTAAGGGGGACACTGAAGCTTTCTTT
CASSPGNLKGDTEAFF
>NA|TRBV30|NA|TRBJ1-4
TGTGCCTGGGCTCAAGACCTTAATGAAAAACTGTTTTTT
CAWAQDLNEKLFF
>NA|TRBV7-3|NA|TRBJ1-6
TGTGCCAGCAGCCAGGACGGGGGAAATTCACCCCTCCACTTT
CASSQDGGNSPLHF
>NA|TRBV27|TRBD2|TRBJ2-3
TGTGCCAGCAGTTTCACCGGGACTAGGGGCTCAGATACGCAGTATTTT
CASSFTGTRGSDTQYF
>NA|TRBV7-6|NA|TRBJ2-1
TGTGCCAGCAGCTTAGGCGGCGGGCCTAGCTCCTACAATGAGCAGTTCTTC
CASSLGGGPSSYNEQFF
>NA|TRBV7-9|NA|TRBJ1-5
TGTGCCAGCAGCTTAGCGCGGCCCGATCAGCCCCAGCATTTT
CASSLARPDQPQHF
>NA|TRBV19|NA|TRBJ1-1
TGTGCCAGTAGCCGCAGGGAGGGGAACACTGAAGCTTTCTTT
CASSRREGNTEAFF
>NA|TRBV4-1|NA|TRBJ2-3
TGCGCCAGCAGCCAAGAAGGCAGATACACAGATACGCAGTATTTT
CASSQEGRYTDTQYF
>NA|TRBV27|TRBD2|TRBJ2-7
TGTGCCAGCCCCCCGGGACTAGCGGTCTCCTACGAGCAGTACTTC
CASPPGLAVSYEQYF
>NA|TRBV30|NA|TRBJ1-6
TGTGCCTGCCCCCGGGAGGGGTTAGGATCACCCCTCCACTTT
CACPREGLGSPLHF
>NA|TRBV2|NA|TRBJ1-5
TGTGCCAGCAGTGAAGCGAGGGGCAGGCCGAGTTATAGCAATCAGCCCCAGCATTTT
CASSEARGRPSYSNQPQHF
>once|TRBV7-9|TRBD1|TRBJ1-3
TGTGCCAGCAGCTTAGTTCAAGGGGACAGGGCCTCTGGAAACACCATATATTTT
CASSLVQGDRASGNTIYF
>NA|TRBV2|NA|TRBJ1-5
TGTGCCAGCAGTTGGGCAGATCAGCCCCAGCATTTT
CASSWADQPQHF
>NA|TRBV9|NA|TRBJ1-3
TGTGCCAGCAGCGTAGATGATAGGGAGTCTGGAAACACCATATATTTT
CASSVDDRESGNTIYF
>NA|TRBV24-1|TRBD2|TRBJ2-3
TGTGCCACCAGTGACCCAGGACTAGCGGGCGGCACAGATACGCAGTATTTT
CATSDPGLAGGTDTQYF
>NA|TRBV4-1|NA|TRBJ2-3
TGCGCCAGCAGCCAAGCCGAGGGGTTAAGCACAGATACGCAGTATTTT
CASSQAEGLSTDTQYF
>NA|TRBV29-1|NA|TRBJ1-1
TGCAGCGTCCGGGACGGAATGGACACTGAAGCTTTCTTT
CSVRDGMDTEAFF
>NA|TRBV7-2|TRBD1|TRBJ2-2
TGTGCCAGCAGCTCCGGGACAGTAACCGGGGAGCTGTTTTTT
CASSSGTVTGELFF
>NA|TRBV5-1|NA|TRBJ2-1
TGCGCCAGCAGACCGGCCGGGACCGAGTACAATGAGCAGTTCTTC
CASRPAGTEYNEQFF
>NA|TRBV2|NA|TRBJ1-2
TGTGCCAGCAGCGAGATGGGACACCCCGACTATGGCTACACCTTC
CASSEMGHPDYGYTF
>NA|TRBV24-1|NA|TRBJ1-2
TGTGCCACCAGTTCGAGGGAAACGGGGGGCTACACCTTC
CATSSRETGGYTF
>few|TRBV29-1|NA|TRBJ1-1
TGCAGCGTTGAAGATGGGGGAATCACTGAAGCTTTCTTT
CSVEDGGITEAFF
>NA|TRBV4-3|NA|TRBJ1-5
TGCGCCAGCAGCCAAGATAGGGGCGTTTCAGGTGGGCCCCAGCATTTT
CASSQDRGVSGGPQHF
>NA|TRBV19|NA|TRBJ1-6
TGTGCCAGTAGTATACCGGGGGGCGATTCACCCCTCCACTTT
CASSIPGGDSPLHF
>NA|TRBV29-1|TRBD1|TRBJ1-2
TGCAGCGTTGCTTCGGGACAGAACTATGGCTACACCTTC
CSVASGQNYGYTF
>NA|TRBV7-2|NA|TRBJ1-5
TGTGCCAGCAGCTTAGTCGGCGGTAGCAATCAGCCCCAGCATTTT
CASSLVGGSNQPQHF